This T cell receptor (beta chain) was observed in a study of shared clonotypes between healthy human individuals. Naive CD8 cells were CD45RO-negative, positively selected for CCR7, excluding terminally differentiated effector memory CD45RA+ cells. Donation came from healthy HIV-negative adults that had no recent acute infections or vaccinations. Researchers divided each subset's genomic DNA evenly across several immunoSEQ plates. The data were produced by immunoSEQ multiplex PCR, yet TCRdb's version contains in-frame clones alone and is incomplete. This table holds some 2.1 million clones, about 94% found once. Comment on this clone: Its antigen remains unknown.

V was pared by 8 bases and J by 0 bases, with 20 bases between. The CDR3 has 16 residues. The germline V gene has CDR1 MNHEY and CDR2 SMNVEV (reference sequence). Study conclusions and caveats: Rarefaction demonstrated incomplete sorted-subset sequencing despite large depth. Naive subsets generally exceeded memory subsets in estimated richness.

The source is a man aged 18 to 29 in good health. Some clones in this sample may be carry-over from other donors' samples. The rearrangement links TRBV27 to TRBJ2-7; a weak D match, TRBD2 (6 bases). Sequenced: naive CD8+ T cells from PBMCs. CDR3 amino acids: CASRIRGTSDSYEQYF. CDR3 in DNA: TGTGCCAGCCGAATACGGGGGACTTCCGACTCCTACGAGCAGTACTTC.